This TCR beta chain emerged from a study of T cells after yellow fever vaccination. TCRdb passed the 5' RACE reads through MiXCR, listing each CDR3 protein once. The sample has some 550,000 distinct CDR3 sequences; 15% to 20% are singletons. V was clipped by 1 base and J by 9 bases, with 8 bases between them. In germline, CDR1 is SGHNT, CDR2 YYREEE (reference sequence). The CDR3 contains 12 residues. Only a few counts were recorded for this clonotype. This specimen consisted of PBMCs, obtained 15 days after the yellow fever booster vaccination. This clonotype was sampled from a young man who received the YFV17D yellow fever vaccine. The rearrangement links TRBV5-4 to TRBJ2-1; no clear D gene. This CDR3 is CASSLSSGEQFF. The DNA for the CDR3 is TGTGCCAGCAGCTTGAGTTCGGGTGAGCAGTTCTTC.